This passage covers 7 T cell receptor beta chains from one sample sequenced in a study of blood T cell repertoires in COVID-19. Repertoires were generated with immunoSEQ multiplex PCR, while TCRdb's copy carries only in-frame clones and drops some. The sample holds about 210,000 clones, roughly 89% seen once. Sequenced material: PBMCs or T cells enriched from blood (not recorded which). All receptors come from a woman aged 25-40 years who had been exposed to COVID-19.

V and J are TRBV19 and TRBJ2-3, with a tentative D call TRBD1 (6 bases). There are 16 residues in the CDR3. Germline V gene sequence: CDR1 LNHDA, CDR2 SQIVND (reference sequence). With 3 bases removed from V and 0 bases from J, the gap between germline ends came to 13 bases. CDR3 loop: CASSMDSYFSTDTQYF. As DNA, the CDR3 is TGTGCCAGTAGTATGGACAGCTACTTCAGCACAGATACGCAGTATTTT.

This clone has only a few counts. The rearrangement joins TRBV19 to TRBJ1-5, with TRBD1 matching 7 bases. Germline CDR1 reads LNHDA; CDR2 reads SQIVND (reference sequence). CDR3 length: 17 amino acids. V was pared by 0 bases and J by 4 bases, with 9 bases of the junction left unmatched. DNA of the CDR3: TGTGCCAGTAGTATAGAAACAGGACAGGTGATAAATCAGCCCCAGCATTTT. It codes for CASSIETGQVINQPQHF.

The chain couples TRBV7-8 to TRBJ1-1, with no clear D. Trimming pared 3 bases from V and 5 bases from J, leaving 13 bases between. Germline V lookup: CDR1 SGHVS, CDR2 FQNEAQ. This CDR3 has 14 residues. The CDR3 spells CASSFVEGWTEAFF. In nucleotides, the CDR3 is TGTGCCAGCAGCTTTGTTGAGGGTTGGACTGAAGCTTTCTTT.

The J gene is TRBJ2-3, the V gene TRBV7-9; D may be TRBD1 (5 bases). This CDR3 spans 16 amino acids. CDR1 and CDR2 from the germline V gene are SEHNR and FQNEAQ (reference sequence). V lost 5 bases and J lost 6, with 21 bases in between. The CDR3 is CASSPLGVYAEDTQYF. CDR3 nucleotide sequence: TGTGCCAGCAGCCCCTTAGGGGTATACGCTGAGGATACGCAGTATTTT.

V and J are TRBV4-1 and TRBJ2-5; the D is unclear. The CDR3 sequence is 12 residues long. V dropped 0 bases and J dropped 6 bases, with 5 bases sitting between them. Germline CDR1 reads MGHRA; CDR2 reads YSYEKL. CDR3 bases: TGCGCCAGCAGCCAAGACGGTCAGACCCAGTACTTC. Translation gives CASSQDGQTQYF.

V is TRBV6-5 and J is TRBJ1-2; no reliable D call. This CDR3 region has 12 residues. Germline V gene data show CDR1 as MNHEY and CDR2 as SVGAGI. Trimming left V 4 bases short and J 8 bases short, with 11 bases between. CDR3 DNA sequence: TGTGCCAGCAGTTCTCTCCCCGGGGGCTACACCTTC. Protein: CASSSLPGGYTF.

This chain connects TRBV25-1 to TRBJ2-7, with a tentative D call TRBD1 (5 bases). Trimming cost V 4 bases and J 0 bases, with 13 bases left between them. The germline V gene encodes CDR1 MGHDK and CDR2 SYGVNS. CDR3 size: 15 residues. CDR3: CASSGPPTASYEQYF. CDR3 nucleotide sequence: TGTGCCAGCAGTGGGCCCCCGACAGCCTCCTACGAGCAGTACTTC.